What follows are 5 T cell receptor beta chains derived from one specimen sequenced in a study of shared clonotypes between healthy human individuals. Produced via immunoSEQ multiplex PCR; TCRdb's table is partial and in-frame only. Altogether 2,500,000 or so clones are present, 85% to 95% being singletons, with the ten largest covering about 0.41%. Sequenced: naive CD4+ T cells from PBMCs. The subset here: CD45RA+ positively selected. The receptors originated from a man in his late teens or twenties in good health. Some clones in this sample may be carry-over from other donors' samples.

To note about this clone: This same CDR3 is encoded by further DNA sequences in the sample. The V and J genes are TRBV5-1 and TRBJ2-2; D is ambiguous. V was cut by 0 bases and J by 5 bases, with 5 bases left in between. Germline V gives CDR1 SGHRS, CDR2 YFSETQ. The CDR3 spans 13 residues. The CDR3 sequence is CASSLELTGELFF. The CDR3 nucleotides read TGCGCCAGCAGCTTGGAACTGACCGGGGAGCTGTTTTTT.

This sequence joins TRBV7-3 and TRBJ2-4; possible D gene TRBD2, 5 bases. Trimming took 8 bases from V and 0 from J, leaving 11 bases between them. CDR3 length equals 14 residues. CDR1 is SGHTA and CDR2 is FQGTGA in the germline V gene. The CDR3 protein is CASGTGKAKNIQYF. The CDR3 DNA reads as TGTGCCAGCGGAACCGGGAAAGCCAAAAACATTCAGTACTTC.

This clone was picked up one time. The rearrangement joins TRBV28 to TRBJ2-5; weak D call: TRBD2 (6 bases). CDR1 is MDHEN, CDR2 SYDVKM, per germline. The V gene lost 3 bases and the J gene lost 4 bases, with 12 bases spanning the gap. The CDR3 consists of 14 residues. The CDR3 protein is CASSFDPAGETQYF. As DNA, the CDR3 is TGTGCCAGCAGTTTCGATCCAGCGGGAGAGACCCAGTACTTC. The variable domain in full, with the rest retrieved from reference TRBV28 and TRBJ2-5, is DVKVTQSSRYLVKRTGEKVFLECVQDMDHENMFWYRQDPGLGLRLIYFSYDVKMKEKGDIPEGYSVSREKKERFSLILESASTNQTSMYLCASSFDPAGETQYFGPGTRLLVL.

In the case of this clone: The sample holds other DNA sequences that translate to the same CDR3. The chain joins TRBV11-3 to TRBJ2-7; no reliable D call. The V end lost 1 base, the J end lost 0 bases, and 4 bases lay between the germline ends. CDR1 is SGHNT, CDR2 YENEEA, per germline. The CDR3 consists of 13 residues. Here the CDR3 DNA reads TGTGCCAGCAGCTTAGGGGCCTCCTACGAGCAGTACTTC. The encoded protein is CASSLGASYEQYF.

This clone occurred a few times. V and J are TRBV28 and TRBJ1-5; unclear D gene. Germline CDR1 reads MDHEN; CDR2 reads SYDVKM. The CDR3 extends over 13 amino acids. V dropped 5 bases and J dropped 5 bases, with 10 bases sitting between them. The chain's CDR3 is CASSTVKYQPQHF. For the CDR3, the DNA is TGTGCCAGCAGTACCGTCAAGTATCAGCCCCAGCATTTT.